This TCR beta chain comes out of a study of T cell changes during pregnancy in multiple sclerosis. Produced via immunoSEQ multiplex PCR; TCRdb's table is partial and in-frame only. The data contain about 33,000 clones, roughly nine tenths of them singletons. This sequence was found in a female donor in good health, enrolled as a control in a pregnancy study. Source: CD4+ T cells from peripheral blood mononuclear cells, taken in the second trimester of pregnancy.

The CDR3, as DNA: TGTGCCTGGAGGGCTCCAGGGTTCCACGAGCAGTACTTC. Amino acids: CAWRAPGFHEQYF. The rearrangement links TRBV30 to TRBJ2-7; perhaps TRBD1 as D (5 bases). Germline V CDR1 and CDR2: GTSNPN, SVGIG (reference sequence). V dropped 3 bases and J dropped 5 bases, with 14 bases sitting between them. This CDR3 has 13 residues.